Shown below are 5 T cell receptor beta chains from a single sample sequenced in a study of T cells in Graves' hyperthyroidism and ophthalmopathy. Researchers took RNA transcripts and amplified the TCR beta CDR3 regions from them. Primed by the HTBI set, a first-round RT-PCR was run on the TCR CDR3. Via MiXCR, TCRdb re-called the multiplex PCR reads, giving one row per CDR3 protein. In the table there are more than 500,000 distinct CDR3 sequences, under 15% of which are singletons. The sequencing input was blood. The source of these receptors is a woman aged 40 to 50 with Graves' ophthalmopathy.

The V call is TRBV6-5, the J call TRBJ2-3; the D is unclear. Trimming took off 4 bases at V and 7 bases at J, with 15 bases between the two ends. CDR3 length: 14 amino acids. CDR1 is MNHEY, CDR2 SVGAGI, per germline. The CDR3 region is CASSSSQRVHTQYF. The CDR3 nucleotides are TGTGCCAGCAGTTCCTCACAGCGAGTGCATACGCAGTATTTT.

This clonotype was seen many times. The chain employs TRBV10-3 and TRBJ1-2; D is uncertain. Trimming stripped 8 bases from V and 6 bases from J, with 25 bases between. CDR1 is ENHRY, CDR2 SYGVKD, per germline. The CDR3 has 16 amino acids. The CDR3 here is CAIASVGLNAVDGYTF. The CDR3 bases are TGTGCCATCGCTTCGGTGGGGTTAAATGCGGTCGATGGCTACACCTTC.

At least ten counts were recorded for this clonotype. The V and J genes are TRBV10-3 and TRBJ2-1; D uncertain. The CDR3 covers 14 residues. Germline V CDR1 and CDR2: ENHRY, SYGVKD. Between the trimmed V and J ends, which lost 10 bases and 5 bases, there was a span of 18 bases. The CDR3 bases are TGTGCCACCATGGATACTCAAATAAACAATGAGCAGTTCTTC. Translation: CATMDTQINNEQFF.

The CDR3 DNA follows: TGTGCCTGGAGCGGGGAACCAAAAACCTACTCTGGAAACACCATATATTTT. Translated, it gives CAWSGEPKTYSGNTIYF. This chain links TRBV30 with TRBJ1-3; D remains unclear. The germline V and J ends were trimmed by 3 bases and 0 bases, with 18 bases remaining between them. Germline loops: CDR1 GTSNPN, CDR2 SVGIG (reference sequence). The CDR3 loop spans 17 amino acids. The full variable domain, its missing parts supplied by reference TRBV30 and TRBJ1-3, is SQTIHQWPATLVQPVGSPLSLECTVEGTSNPNLYWYRQAAGRGLQLLFYSVGIGQISSEVPQNLSASRPQDRQFILSSKKLLLSDSGFYLCAWSGEPKTYSGNTIYFGEGSWLTVV.

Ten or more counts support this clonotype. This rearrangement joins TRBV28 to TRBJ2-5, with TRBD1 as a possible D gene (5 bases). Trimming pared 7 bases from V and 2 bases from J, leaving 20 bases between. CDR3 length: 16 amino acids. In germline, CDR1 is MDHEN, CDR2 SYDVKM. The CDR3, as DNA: TGTGCCAGCAACTCCTTTGGGGCAGGCCTTCAAGAGACCCAGTACTTC. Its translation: CASNSFGAGLQETQYF. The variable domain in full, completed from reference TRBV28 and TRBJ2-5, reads DVKVTQSSRYLVKRTGEKVFLECVQDMDHENMFWYRQDPGLGLRLIYFSYDVKMKEKGDIPEGYSVSREKKERFSLILESASTNQTSMYLCASNSFGAGLQETQYFGPGTRLLVL.